Each of the 10 T cell receptor beta chains below was sequenced from the same sample in a study of early T cells in non-severe SARS-CoV-2 infection. TCRdb re-called the 5' RACE reads with MiXCR, one entry per CDR3 protein. The sample consists of over 50,000 distinct CDR3 sequences, about 7.7% of them appearing once. The sample here was whole blood, taken at baseline. These receptors were obtained from an adult who was a healthcare worker with PCR-confirmed SARS-CoV-2 infection or an uninfected control (not recorded which).

This clonotype was detected ten times or more. This rearrangement joins TRBV11-1 to TRBJ2-3; D may correspond to TRBD1 or TRBD2 (5 bases each). With 5 bases removed from V and 0 bases from J, the gap between germline ends came to 12 bases. In germline, CDR1 is SGHAT, CDR2 FQDESV (reference sequence). The CDR3 is 15 amino acids. CDR3 amino acids: CASSPGAESTDTQYF. CDR3 bases: TGTGCCAGCAGCCCCGGGGCAGAGAGCACAGATACGCAGTATTTT. The full variable domain, with the rest looked up from reference TRBV11-1 and TRBJ2-3, is EAEVAQSPRYKITEKSQAVAFWCDPISGHATLYWYRQILGQGPELLVQFQDESVVDDSQLPKDRFSAERLKGVDSTLKIQPAELGDSAMYLCASSPGAESTDTQYFGPGTRLTVL.

Many counts were recorded for this clonotype. The chain employs TRBV6-5 and TRBJ2-1; D gene unclear. Germline CDR1 and CDR2: MNHEY and SVGAGI. V was shortened by 5 bases and J by 9 bases, with 11 bases between the two germline ends. This CDR3 is built from 12 residues. The CDR3 DNA sequence: TGTGCCAGCAGTCTGACTTACGGTGAGCAGTTCTTC. Its translation is CASSLTYGEQFF.

This clonotype was counted many times. At one boundary the junction diverges from the germline segment, which might be a read error. The V call is TRBV30, the J call TRBJ2-2; D is undetermined. Looked up from germline, CDR1 is GTSNPN and CDR2 is SVGIG (reference sequence). The CDR3 is 12 amino acids. The DNA for the CDR3 is TGTGCCTGTAAAACGCTCACCCGGGAGCTGTTTTTT. It codes for CACKTLTRELFF. Complete variable domain (other parts from reference TRBV30 and TRBJ2-2): SQTIHQWPATLVQPVGSPLSLECTVEGTSNPNLYWYRQAAGRGLQLLFYSVGIGQISSEVPQNLSASRPQDRQFILSSKKLLLSDSGFYLCACKTLTRELFFGEGSRLTVL.

The chain uses TRBV7-2 and TRBJ2-6; tentatively, D is TRBD2 (5 bases). Trimming left V 5 bases short and J 2 bases short, with 22 bases between. This CDR3 has 19 amino acids. Germline assignment: CDR1 SGHTA and CDR2 FQGNSA. The CDR3: CASSTRRAPEGAGANVLTF. CDR3 sequence (DNA): TGTGCCAGCAGCACCAGACGGGCCCCAGAGGGCGCTGGGGCCAACGTCCTGACTTTC. Full variable domain (outside the CDR3, taken from reference TRBV7-2 and TRBJ2-6): GAGVSQSPSNKVTEKGKDVELRCDPISGHTALYWYRQSLGQGLEFLIYFQGNSAPDKSGLPSDRFSAERTGGSVSTLTIQRTQQEDSAVYLCASSTRRAPEGAGANVLTFGAGSRLTVL.

This chain connects TRBV6-6 to TRBJ2-1; the match to TRBD2 covers 8 bases. Germline V gene lookup returns CDR1 MNHNY and CDR2 SVGAGI (reference sequence). Trimming cost V 8 bases and J 11 bases; bases outside gene matches: 11. CDR3 length equals 13 residues. CDR3 region: CASLGQRESKQFF. The DNA of the CDR3 is TGTGCCAGCTTAGGGCAGCGGGAGAGTAAGCAGTTCTTC.

This clonotype was detected many times. The rearrangement links TRBV14 to TRBJ1-1; D is unclear. Trimming removed 1 base at V and 5 bases at J, with 8 bases between. This CDR3 spans 13 amino acids. The V gene's germline CDR1 is SGHDN and CDR2 FVKESK. The CDR3 is CASSQARQTEAFF. Here the CDR3 DNA reads TGTGCCAGCAGCCAAGCGCGGCAGACTGAAGCTTTCTTT.

This clonotype was seen a few times. The chain has TRBV12-3 or TRBV12-4 and TRBJ1-5; D unclear. The CDR3 totals 13 residues. With 4 bases removed from V and 2 bases from J, the gap between germline ends came to 6 bases. DNA of the CDR3: TGTGCCAGCAGTTCCGCGGGCAATCAGCCCCAGCATTTT. Residues: CASSSAGNQPQHF.

This clonotype has just a few counts. The rearrangement joins TRBV5-1 to TRBJ2-1; 7 nucleotides agree with TRBD1. V lost 0 bases and J lost 6; bases outside the gene matches: 3. Germline V lookup: CDR1 SGHRS, CDR2 YFSETQ. CDR3 length equals 14 residues. CDR3 nucleotide sequence: TGCGCCAGCAGCTTGGACAGGGGTGGCAATGAGCAGTTCTTC. Translation: CASSLDRGGNEQFF. Based on the CDR3 plus reference TRBV5-1 and TRBJ2-1, the full variable domain is KAGVTQTPRYLIKTRGQQVTLSCSPISGHRSVSWYQQTPGQGLQFLFEYFSETQRNKGNFPGRFSGRQFSNSRSEMNVSTLELGDSALYLCASSLDRGGNEQFFGPGTRLTVL.

V and J are TRBV6-1 and TRBJ2-3; TRBD1 matches at 7 bases. V lost 8 bases, J lost 2 bases, and 13 bases stayed unmatched. Germline V CDR1 and CDR2: MNHNS, SASEGT. The CDR3 sequence is 16 residues long. The CDR3 DNA reads as TGTGCCAGCCAAAGATCCGGGACAGCCTTCACAGATACGCAGTATTTT. Amino acids: CASQRSGTAFTDTQYF.

Ten or more counts support this clonotype. DNA of the CDR3: TGCAGTGCCCCGGGACAGGGGACGGCACCCCTCCACTTT. It yields the protein CSAPGQGTAPLHF. The chain combines TRBV20-1 with TRBJ1-6; 10 bases map to TRBD1. CDR1 is DFQATT, CDR2 SNEGSKA, per germline (reference sequence). The J segment lost 11 bases and the V segment lost 6 bases, leaving 7 bases of the junction unmatched. The CDR3 covers 13 residues.